This T cell receptor beta chain was identified during a study of T cells in Graves' hyperthyroidism and ophthalmopathy. Study conclusions and caveats: Blood also carried most thyroid clonotypes expanded above 0.001.

V lost 0 bases and J lost 4, with 12 bases in between. The CDR3 contains 15 residues. Germline assignment: CDR1 SGHDN and CDR2 FVKESK. Newly diagnosed hyperthyroidism patients aged 18 to 65 years had disease lasting under 2 months. Fresh peripheral blood, more than 8 ml of it, supplied the PBMCs. This clonotype appeared a few times. The antigen is unknown. Authors of the study amplified TCR beta CDR3 regions from RNA transcripts. The HTBI set primed first-round TCR CDR3 RT-PCR. TCRdb passed the multiplex PCR reads through MiXCR, listing each CDR3 protein once. The data contain hundreds of thousands of distinct CDR3 sequences, 35% to 40% of them singletons.

Sequencing was performed on blood. The sequence was obtained from a man between 18 and 29 years old with Graves' hyperthyroidism. The rearrangement joins TRBV14 to TRBJ1-1; D is unresolved. The CDR3 spells CASSQDNDGFTEAFF. In DNA, the CDR3 is TGTGCCAGCAGCCAAGATAACGACGGGTTCACTGAAGCTTTCTTT. Looking up the rest from reference TRBV14 and TRBJ1-1 gives the full variable domain: EAGVTQFPSHSVIEKGQTVTLRCDPISGHDNLYWYRRVMGKEIKFLLHFVKESKQDESGMPNNRFLAERTGGTYSTLKVQPAELEDSGVYFCASSQDNDGFTEAFFGQGTRLTVV.